This TCR beta chain was documented in a study of shared clonotypes between healthy human individuals (dated by TCRdb to 2018 to 2021). A note on the overall study: A few men and two women, aged 18 to 49 years, made up the cohort. To estimate repertoire size and how much clonotype sharing occurs between individuals, the study deeply sequenced the blood TCR repertoires of several healthy adults. For each donor, three plates each were used for CD4 naive and CD4 memory, two plates were used for CD8 naive, and one plate was used for CD8 memory. Different laboratories and diverse techniques were used to prepare libraries and sequence TCR repertoires, to increase sequencing depth and limit assay-specific biases. Per donor, leukapheresis produced somewhere between about 0.8 and 9 billion PBMCs. Study-wide findings and limitations: Pairwise subsampling led to the expectation that sequencing depth would affect the degree of clonotype sharing among donors. Sharing across a few donors was observed for around 5% of naive CD4, 3.5% of naive CD8, roughly 2.3% of memory CD4, and over 0.3% of memory CD8 clonotypes. Because the study included a small number of donors, the genetic and exposure-history diversity represented was limited. Sampling was limited to blood, and TCR repertoires in tissue likely differ from TCR repertoires in blood. Larger estimated clonotype richness was generally found for naive subsets than for memory subsets. Even with the large sequencing depth, rarefaction of the sorted-subset datasets indicated that sequencing was incomplete. Compared with non-shared clonotypes, the clonotypes found in all four sorted-subset donors had higher generation probabilities.

TCR CDR3 regions were amplified from genomic DNA by multiplex PCR using the deep immunoSEQ assay. Genomic DNA extracted from each cell subset was distributed evenly over all wells of several immunoSEQ 96-well plates, and each plate served as one replicate. For sorted subsets, about 200 ng genomic DNA, equal to tens of thousands of T cell genomes, was loaded into each replicate PCR. Purified libraries were quantified with a Qubit 3.0 fluorometer, sized on a Bioanalyzer 2100, and re-quantified with the KAPA Library Quantification kit. Every immunoSEQ 96-well plate was sequenced on a dedicated single-read 150-cycle Illumina NextSeq 550 flow cell. In the authors' own workflow: Because the immunoSEQ output included only junctional sequences and no quality scores, the filtering could not be the same as the filtering used for full-length reads. To assign V/J genes and CDR3, sequences were annotated using PyIR, a Python wrapper for IgBLAST v1.9, with IMGT germline references. Reads were filtered out if the reads had weak V/J assignments (E-value above 1e-6), no CDR3, stop codons, out-of-frame junctions, or ambiguous translated residues. V3J clonotypes were defined as sequences sharing an identical inferred V gene, J gene, and CDR3 amino acid sequence. To compute the percentage overlap between repertoires, the number of shared unique clonotypes was divided by the size of the smaller repertoire. Repertoire richness was assessed with RTK rarefaction, the Chao1 estimator, and Recon v2.1 estimates of unobserved clonotypes. For all TCRbeta clonotypes obtained by the gDNA method from a handful of donors, generation probabilities were computed with OLGA. The clones in this table, taken by TCRdb from immuneACCESS, are in-frame only. Not every clone is retained; where verified, under half of the shortfall comes from an unresolved V gene, and the cause of the rest is unknown. V, J and clone size are those of that table, while D and trimming were read from the DNA. The sample table holds 600,000 or so clones, of which 98% were seen once. The ten largest clones represent 0.3% of the sample.

Reading the germline V gene (reference sequence) gives CDR1 MNHNY and CDR2 SVGAGI. The CDR3 contains 15 residues, cysteine and phenylalanine counted. Of all the DNA, just the CDR3 is kept, 45 bases in frame from base 1. The junction carries 12 bases between V and J, which are trimmed by 2 bases and 2 bases respectively. For the CD8 naive samples, CD45RO-negative cells were positively selected for CCR7, yielding a CD45RA+CCR7+ population from which TemRA cells were excluded. The donors were healthy, HIV-negative adults with no recently reported acute infections or vaccinations. Every donor was a Caucasian adult living in Nashville, Tennessee, USA. Blood was obtained by leukapheresis, after which PBMCs were separated by Ficoll-Histopaque density gradient centrifugation and cryopreserved in liquid nitrogen vapor phase. Analytical flow cytometry was used to check the purity and quantity of each magnetically sorted T cell population. Genomic DNA was isolated from every sorted fraction and measured by UV absorbance on a Nanodrop 2000c.

Note on this clone: Its antigen specificity is not known. Per-base qualities were not stored, and no clone one base away is much larger.

Input material: naive CD8+ T cells sorted from blood. This specimen's cell subset or site label, interpreted: CD45RA+CCR7+. Rearrangement joined TRBV6-6 to TRBJ2-5; a tentative D match to TRBD2 spans 7 bases. The clonotype was recovered from a man aged 25-45 years in good health. The nucleotide sequence reads as follows: TGTGCCAGCAGTTACCCGGGGGGCCTACAAGAGACCCAGTACTTC. This encodes CASSYPGGLQETQYF.